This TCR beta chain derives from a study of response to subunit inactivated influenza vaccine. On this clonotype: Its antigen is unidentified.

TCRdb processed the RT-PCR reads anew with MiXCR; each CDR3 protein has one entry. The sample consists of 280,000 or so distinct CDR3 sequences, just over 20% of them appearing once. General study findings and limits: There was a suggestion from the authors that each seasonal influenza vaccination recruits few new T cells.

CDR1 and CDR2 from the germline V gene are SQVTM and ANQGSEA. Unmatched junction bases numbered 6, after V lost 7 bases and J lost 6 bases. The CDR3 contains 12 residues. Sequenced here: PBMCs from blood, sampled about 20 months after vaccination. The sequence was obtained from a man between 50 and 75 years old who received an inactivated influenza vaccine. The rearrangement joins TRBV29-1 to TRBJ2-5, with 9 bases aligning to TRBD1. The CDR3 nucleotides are TGCAGCGGGGGACAGGGCGCAAAGACCCAGTACTTC. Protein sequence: CSGGQGAKTQYF.